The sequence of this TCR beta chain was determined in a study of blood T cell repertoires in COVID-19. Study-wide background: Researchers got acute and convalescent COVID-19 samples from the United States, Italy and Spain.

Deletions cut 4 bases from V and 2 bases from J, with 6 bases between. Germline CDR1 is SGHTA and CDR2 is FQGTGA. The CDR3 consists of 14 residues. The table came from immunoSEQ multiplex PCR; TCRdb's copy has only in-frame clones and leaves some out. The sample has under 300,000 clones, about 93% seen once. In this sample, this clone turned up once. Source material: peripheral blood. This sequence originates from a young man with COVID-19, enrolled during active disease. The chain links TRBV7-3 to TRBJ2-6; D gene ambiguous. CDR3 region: CASSSFTGANVLTF. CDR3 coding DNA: TGTGCCAGCAGCTCCTTTACTGGGGCCAACGTCCTGACTTTC.